The following is a T cell receptor (beta chain) sequence with its context. Antigen specificity is unknown. This specimen comes from a study of T cells in Graves' hyperthyroidism and ophthalmopathy. This CDR3 contains 14 residues. V shed 4 bases and J 4 bases; nucleotides not matched to a gene: 5. Germline V gives CDR1 LNHDA, CDR2 SQIVND (reference sequence). Uncontrolled infection, other autoimmune disease, pregnancy or lactation led to exclusion. The investigators amplified TCR beta CDR3 regions from RNA transcripts. HTBI primers were employed in a first-round RT-PCR of the TCR CDR3. Each CDR3 protein gets one entry after TCRdb re-called the multiplex PCR reads with MiXCR. The table shows 660,000 or so distinct CDR3 sequences, with less than 25% occurring only once. Points from the study as a whole: Most expanded thyroid clonotypes above 0.001 also appeared in blood.

This clonotype originated in a man aged 25 to 40 with Graves' ophthalmopathy. The chain links TRBV19 to TRBJ1-1; TRBD1 aligns across 8 bases. The sample comprised blood. The CDR3 sequence is CASSTGGEITEAFF. CDR3 sequence (DNA): TGTGCCAGTAGTACAGGGGGCGAAATCACTGAAGCTTTCTTT.